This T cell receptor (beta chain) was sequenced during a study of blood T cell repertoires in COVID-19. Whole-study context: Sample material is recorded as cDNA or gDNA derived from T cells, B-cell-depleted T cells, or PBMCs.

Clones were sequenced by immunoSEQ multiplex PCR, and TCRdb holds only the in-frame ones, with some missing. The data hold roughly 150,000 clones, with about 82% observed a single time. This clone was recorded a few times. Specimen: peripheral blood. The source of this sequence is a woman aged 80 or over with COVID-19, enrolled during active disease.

In DNA, the CDR3 is TGTGCCAGCAGTTTGGGGACAGGGTGGACCTATAATTCACCCCTCCACTTT. Its translation: CASSLGTGWTYNSPLHF. The chain couples TRBV27 to TRBJ1-6; 9 bases line up with TRBD1. The length of the CDR3 is 17 residues. The ends lost 3 bases at V and 2 bases at J; junction bases unmatched: 5. Germline-derived CDR1 and CDR2 are MNHEY and SMNVEV (reference sequence).